Each of the 9 T cell receptor beta chains below was sequenced from the same sample in a study of human CD4 T cells and Enterobacteriaceae. Here immunoSEQ multiplex PCR was the method, and the copy in TCRdb shows in-frame clones only, minus some. The sample contains 25,000 to 30,000 clones, roughly 79% of which appear only once. The memory gate held CD4+ cells that were not CD45RA+CCR7+CD95- naive cells, over 95% pure. The sequenced material came from memory CD4+ T cells from blood. All receptors derive from a human donor in good health.

This CDR3 reads CASSLTLPGANVLTF. In DNA, the CDR3 is TGTGCCAGCAGCCTCACCCTCCCTGGGGCCAACGTCCTGACTTTC. V is TRBV28 and J is TRBJ2-6; D is unclear. The germline V and J ends were trimmed by 6 bases and 2 bases, with 11 bases remaining between them. In germline, CDR1 is MDHEN, CDR2 SYDVKM. The CDR3 has 15 amino acids.

The rearrangement joins TRBV5-1 to TRBJ2-5; D may correspond to TRBD1 or TRBD2 (5 bases each). The V end was cut by 2 bases, the J end by 5 bases, with 7 bases between. CDR1 and CDR2 from the germline V gene are SGHRS and YFSETQ. The CDR3 runs to 12 residues. The CDR3 region is CASSFEGETQYF. In DNA form, the CDR3 reads TGCGCCAGCAGCTTCGAGGGGGAGACCCAGTACTTC.

The chain has TRBV7-3 and TRBJ2-1, with 11 positions matching TRBD2. The CDR3 length is 16 residues. V dropped 5 bases and J dropped 8; count of bases not matched to a gene: 11. Germline V lookup: CDR1 SGHTA, CDR2 FQGTGA. CDR3 bases: TGTGCCAGCAGCCCTCAATCCGGGACTAGCGGTCATGAGCAGTTCTTC. Protein: CASSPQSGTSGHEQFF. The whole variable domain, filled in from reference TRBV7-3 and TRBJ2-1, reads GAGVSQTPSNKVTEKGKYVELRCDPISGHTALYWYRQSLGQGPEFLIYFQGTGAADDSGLPNDRFFAVRPEGSVSTLKIQRTERGDSAVYLCASSPQSGTSGHEQFFGPGTRLTVL.

The genes are TRBV6-1 and TRBJ1-6; TRBD1 matches 7 bases. With 10 bases clipped from V and 7 bases from J, the junction kept 10 bases outside the gene matches. Germline CDR1 is MNHNS and CDR2 is SASEGT. The CDR3 has 14 amino acids. The CDR3 loop is CANPRQGGNSPLHF. In nucleotides, the CDR3 is TGTGCCAACCCTAGACAGGGCGGGAATTCACCCCTCCACTTT.

J is TRBJ1-3 and V is TRBV5-6; a possible D gene is TRBD1 (6 bases). Trimming removed 4 bases from V and 8 bases from J, with 22 bases in between. CDR1 SGHDT and CDR2 YYEEEE come from the germline V gene. The CDR3 totals 16 residues. The CDR3 here is CASSRIRGLVGDTIYF. The DNA for the CDR3 is TGTGCCAGCAGCCGGATCAGGGGCCTCGTAGGAGACACCATATATTTT.

The J gene is TRBJ2-3, the V gene TRBV18; D call uncertain. V lost 6 bases and J lost 5, with 9 bases in between. The CDR3 consists of 12 residues. Germline CDR1 reads KGHSH; CDR2 reads LQKENI. The CDR3 region has the DNA TGTGCCAGCTCCACTCAAGTAGATACGCAGTATTTT. It codes for CASSTQVDTQYF.

This sequence joins TRBV29-1 and TRBJ1-3; possibly TRBD1 for D (5 bases). Germline-derived CDR1 and CDR2 are SQVTM and ANQGSEA. V gave up 0 bases and J gave up 1 base, with 10 bases separating them. The CDR3 totals 15 residues. As DNA, the CDR3 is TGCAGCGTTGAAGATTTGGGGCGGTCTGGAAACACCATATATTTT. This gives the protein CSVEDLGRSGNTIYF.

The rearrangement uses TRBV4-2 and TRBJ2-1; the match to TRBD2 covers 10 bases. The CDR3 loop spans 16 amino acids. Germline CDR1 reads LGHNA; CDR2 reads YNFKEQ. V dropped 1 base and J dropped 10; count of bases not matched to a gene: 10. The CDR3 is CASSQGGVAGGLEQFF. CDR3 nucleotides: TGTGCCAGCAGCCAAGGAGGAGTAGCGGGGGGTTTAGAGCAGTTCTTC.

The chain couples TRBV15 to TRBJ2-2, with D perhaps matching TRBD1 or TRBD2 (6 bases each). This CDR3 is 16 amino acids long. V lost 6 bases and J lost 5, with 19 bases in between. Germline CDR1 LNHNV, CDR2 YYDKDF (reference sequence). CDR3 residues: CATSPQRVRGTGELFF. The CDR3 DNA is TGTGCCACCAGTCCTCAGCGGGTCAGGGGAACCGGGGAGCTGTTTTTT. The full variable domain, rest sourced from reference TRBV15 and TRBJ2-2, is DAMVIQNPRYQVTQFGKPVTLSCSQTLNHNVMYWYQQKSSQAPKLLFHYYDKDFNNEADTPDNFQSRRPNTSFCFLDIRSPGLGDTAMYLCATSPQRVRGTGELFFGEGSRLTVL.